This record looks at one TCR beta chain sequence and its context. Its antigen is unknown. This entry is derived from a study of T cell repertoires in cytomegalovirus infection. Looking at the study overall: CMV epitopes in the study were HLA-C-restricted (recently identified) and HLA-B-restricted (well studied). Matching HLA type, along with CMV infection, was indicated by public TCR beta signatures. Study conclusions and caveats: In two of eight donors, the top clonotype was HLA-C-restricted CMV-specific.

MiXCR, applied by TCRdb to the reads, yields one record per CDR3 protein. This table has 650,000 to 900,000 distinct CDR3 sequences, over 25% appearing once. V lost 8 bases and J lost 5, with 9 bases in between. The CDR3 contains 12 residues. Germline V gene data show CDR1 as MNHGY and CDR2 as SAAAGT. Sequenced material: cultured CD8+ T cells from PBMCs, taken from culture after CMV antigen stimulation. This sequence was found in a human donor in good health (CMV status not recorded). Some clones in this sample may be carry-over from other donors' samples. This chain uses TRBV6-8 with TRBJ2-2; D is ambiguous. CDR3 bases: TGTGCCAGCGGATTTTTAACCGGGGAGCTGTTTTTT. Protein product: CASGFLTGELFF.